Below, 31 T cell receptor beta chains from the same sample are listed, as sequenced in a study of CD8+CD57+ T cells in acquired aplastic anemia. For CDR3 and TCR beta VDJ profiling, genomic DNA was the template used. In TCRdb, the reads were re-called with MiXCR into one record per CDR3 protein. In the table there are around 180,000 distinct CDR3 sequences, under 70% of which are singletons. The sample consisted of sorted CD4+, CD8+, or CD8+CD57+ T cells (not recorded which) from PBMCs. The receptors here all came from a human donor with severe aplastic anemia or a healthy control (not recorded which).

The chain joins TRBV5-4 to TRBJ2-5; D possibly corresponds to TRBD1 (5 bases). Trimming shortened V by 4 bases and J by 5 bases, and 12 bases separated the two germline ends. Germline values: CDR1 SGHNT, CDR2 YYREEE (reference sequence). This CDR3 comprises 13 residues. The CDR3 protein is CASSPDIAETQYF. CDR3 DNA: TGTGCCAGCAGCCCGGACATCGCCGAGACCCAGTACTTC.

The rearrangement links TRBV12-3 or TRBV12-4 to TRBJ2-5, with D maybe TRBD1 (6 bases). V gave up 3 bases and J gave up 2 bases, with 13 bases separating them. The CDR3 contains 15 residues. Written as DNA, the CDR3 is TGTGCCAGCAGTTTCATGGGGGCGCGTCAAGAGACCCAGTACTTC. Translation gives CASSFMGARQETQYF.

J is TRBJ2-7 and V is TRBV10-3; the D gene is possibly TRBD2 (7 bases). This CDR3 has 14 amino acids. CDR1 and CDR2 (germline): ENHRY, SYGVKD. Between the trimmed V and J ends, which lost 5 bases and 4 bases, there was a span of 15 bases. As DNA, the CDR3 is TGTGCCATCAGTTCTAGCGGAGGGGGTTACGAGCAGTACTTC. This gives the protein CAISSSGGGYEQYF.

The sample holds many counts of this clonotype. This chain joins TRBV9 and TRBJ2-1; D possibly matches TRBD1 or TRBD2 (6 bases each). Per germline, CDR1 SGDLS and CDR2 YYNGEE. Trimming removed 0 bases at V and 6 bases at J, with 19 bases between. CDR3 length: 17 amino acids. As DNA, the CDR3 is TGTGCCAGCAGCGTAGCGGGGGCCCAGATGAACGGCAATGAGCAGTTCTTC. Protein sequence: CASSVAGAQMNGNEQFF.

In its sample, this clonotype was seen once. V and J are TRBV19 and TRBJ1-1; D is ambiguous. This CDR3 is built from 13 residues. The germline V and J ends were trimmed by 3 bases and 2 bases, with 7 bases remaining between them. Germline V gives CDR1 LNHDA, CDR2 SQIVND (reference sequence). The CDR3 here is CASSISENTEAFF. DNA for the CDR3: TGTGCCAGTAGTATTTCTGAAAACACTGAAGCTTTCTTT.

Ten or more counts support this clonotype. This chain connects TRBV27 to TRBJ1-1; perhaps TRBD1 as D (5 bases). This CDR3 comprises 12 residues. Germline V gene lookup returns CDR1 MNHEY and CDR2 SMNVEV (reference sequence). Between the trimmed V and J ends, which lost 5 bases and 2 bases, there was a span of 6 bases. CDR3 DNA: TGTGCCAGCAGTGACAGAAACACTGAAGCTTTCTTT. Translated: CASSDRNTEAFF.

V gene TRBV6-1 combines with J gene TRBJ1-3; D call uncertain. CDR3 size: 15 residues. V was cut by 8 bases and J by 0 bases, with 14 bases left in between. Germline CDR1 MNHNS, CDR2 SASEGT. CDR3 in DNA: TGTGCCAGCCAGTTAGTTAGGAGCTCTGGAAACACCATATATTTT. Amino acid sequence: CASQLVRSSGNTIYF.

The V gene is TRBV7-9, the J gene TRBJ1-5; D remains unclear. Germline V gene lookup returns CDR1 SEHNR and CDR2 FQNEAQ (reference sequence). CDR3 size: 14 residues. Trimming took off 3 bases at V and 0 bases at J, with 6 bases between the two ends. CDR3 sequence: CASSLEYSNQPQHF. DNA of the CDR3: TGTGCCAGCAGCTTGGAGTATAGCAATCAGCCCCAGCATTTT. The full variable domain, rest sourced from reference TRBV7-9 and TRBJ1-5, is DTGVSQNPRHKITKRGQNVTFRCDPISEHNRLYWYRQTLGQGPEFLTYFQNEAQLEKSRLLSDRFSAERPKGSFSTLEIQRTEQGDSAMYLCASSLEYSNQPQHFGDGTRLSIL.

This clonotype has only one observation. The germline gene is not matched at one end of the junction; a read error may be the cause. CDR3 nucleotides: TGTGCCAGCACCCCCTCGGAGTTTCCCTACGAGCAGTACTTC. This codes for CASTPSEFPYEQYF. V gene TRBV5-1 combines with J gene TRBJ2-7, with D unclear. The germline CDR1 and CDR2 sequences are SGHRS and YFSETQ. The CDR3 has 14 amino acids.

The chain employs TRBV5-1 and TRBJ2-1, with TRBD2 matching 10 bases. The CDR3 length is 16 residues. With 0 bases clipped from V and 6 bases from J, the junction kept 6 bases outside the gene matches. Germline V gene lookup returns CDR1 SGHRS and CDR2 YFSETQ. The CDR3 loop reads CASSLDRGLASNEQFF. Here the CDR3 DNA reads TGCGCCAGCAGCTTGGACCGGGGACTAGCGAGCAATGAGCAGTTCTTC.

The genes are TRBV19 and TRBJ2-7, with a possible D match to TRBD2 (5 bases). The length of the CDR3 is 14 residues. V gave up 3 bases and J gave up 5 bases, with 14 bases separating them. Germline CDR1 reads LNHDA; CDR2 reads SQIVND (reference sequence). The CDR3 loop reads CASSIRGPGNEQYF. CDR3 nucleotides: TGTGCCAGTAGTATCAGAGGGCCAGGCAACGAGCAGTACTTC.

This clonotype was observed a handful of times. This rearrangement joins TRBV9 to TRBJ1-1; TRBD1 aligns across 7 bases. Per germline, CDR1 SGDLS and CDR2 YYNGEE. The ends lost 2 bases at V and 1 base at J; junction bases unmatched: 5. The length of the CDR3 is 15 residues. The CDR3 DNA reads as TGTGCCAGCAGCGTCATGGGACAGTGGAACACTGAAGCTTTCTTT. The encoded protein is CASSVMGQWNTEAFF. Supplemented by reference TRBV9 and TRBJ1-1, the full variable domain reads DSGVTQTPKHLITATGQRVTLRCSPRSGDLSVYWYQQSLDQGLQFLIQYYNGEERAKGNILERFSAQQFPDLHSELNLSSLELGDSALYFCASSVMGQWNTEAFFGQGTRLTVV.

This clonotype was recorded a few times. The gene calls are TRBV29-1 and TRBJ1-5; the D gene is possibly TRBD1 (5 bases). The CDR3 extends over 18 amino acids. The germline gives CDR1 SQVTM, CDR2 ANQGSEA. The germline V and J ends were trimmed by 3 bases and 2 bases, with 23 bases remaining between them. Written as DNA, the CDR3 is TGCAGCGTTGATTCGAGGTGGGGACCGGGTATCGGCAATCAGCCCCAGCATTTT. It translates to CSVDSRWGPGIGNQPQHF.

A word on this clonotype: At one boundary the junction diverges from the germline segment, which might be a read error. This chain links TRBV6-1 with TRBJ1-1, with a possible D match to TRBD1 (6 bases). The CDR3 has 9 residues. The germline gives CDR1 MNHNS, CDR2 SASEGT. The CDR3 loop is CASIPRGRF. CDR3 DNA sequence: TGTGCCAGCATCCCCAGGGGCAGATTT.

This clonotype was counted a few times. The V call is TRBV25-1, the J call TRBJ2-7, with D perhaps given as TRBD1 or TRBD2 (5 bases each). V lost 6 bases and J lost 3, with 15 bases in between. This CDR3 has 14 residues. Per germline, CDR1 MGHDK and CDR2 SYGVNS. This CDR3 reads CASRGRVENYEQYF. CDR3 nucleotides: TGTGCCAGCAGGGGACGTGTAGAAAACTACGAGCAGTACTTC.

The chain joins TRBV5-4 to TRBJ2-5; perhaps D is TRBD1 or TRBD2 (5 bases each). V dropped 10 bases and J dropped 4 bases, with 20 bases sitting between them. Germline loops: CDR1 SGHNT, CDR2 YYREEE (reference sequence). The CDR3 has 14 amino acids. CDR3 nucleotide sequence: TGTGCCGGGTCAGTGAGGGAGAGGGGAGAGACCCAGTACTTC. Protein sequence: CAGSVRERGETQYF.

The genes are TRBV7-9 and TRBJ2-7; the D is unclear. V was shortened by 4 bases and J by 5 bases, with 6 bases between the two germline ends. This CDR3 comprises 11 residues. The germline gives CDR1 SEHNR, CDR2 FQNEAQ (reference sequence). The CDR3 nucleotides are TGTGCCAGCAGCTGGACCGACGAGCAGTACTTC. Its protein is CASSWTDEQYF. Supplemented by reference TRBV7-9 and TRBJ2-7, the full variable domain reads DTGVSQNPRHKITKRGQNVTFRCDPISEHNRLYWYRQTLGQGPEFLTYFQNEAQLEKSRLLSDRFSAERPKGSFSTLEIQRTEQGDSAMYLCASSWTDEQYFGPGTRLTVT.

This clonotype was recorded a few times. The chain links TRBV4-1 to TRBJ1-4; 7 bases line up with TRBD1. This CDR3 has 18 amino acids. Germline CDR1 reads MGHRA; CDR2 reads YSYEKL. Losses at the gene ends were 2 bases for V and 0 bases for J; bases not matched to a gene: 9. CDR3 coding DNA: TGCGCCAGCAGCCAACCCGACAGGGAGATAACAACTAATGAAAAACTGTTTTTT. Its translation: CASSQPDREITTNEKLFF.

The chain has TRBV5-6 and TRBJ1-1; D gene uncertain. The CDR3 loop spans 14 amino acids. Germline loops: CDR1 SGHDT, CDR2 YYEEEE. V shed 4 bases and J shed 1 base, with 11 bases lying between them. CDR3 DNA sequence: TGTGCCAGCAGCCAAGCGGGAAGGAACACTGAAGCTTTCTTT. This translates into CASSQAGRNTEAFF.

To note about this clonotype: At one end, the junction sequence differs from germline, possibly due to a read error. The gene calls are TRBV20-1 and TRBJ2-7; TRBD2 aligns across 9 bases. The CDR3 sequence is 13 residues long. The germline gives CDR1 DFQATT, CDR2 SNEGSKA (reference sequence). The CDR3 sequence: CGAPGLADYEQYF. The CDR3 DNA is TGCGGTGCCCCGGGACTAGCTGACTACGAGCAGTACTTC.

This clonotype was counted between two and nine times. The chain has TRBV6-6 and TRBJ1-1; perhaps TRBD1 as D (6 bases). This CDR3 is built from 13 residues. CDR1 is MNHNY and CDR2 is SVGAGI in the germline V gene (reference sequence). V was clipped by 5 bases and J by 3 bases, with 10 bases between them. CDR3 sequence reads: CASSLQGYTEAFF. The CDR3 region has the DNA TGTGCCAGCAGTCTACAGGGCTACACTGAAGCTTTCTTT.

There are many counts of this clonotype. CDR3 amino acids: CASRTGGEQYF. The DNA for the CDR3 is TGTGCCAGCAGGACAGGGGGCGAGCAGTACTTC. V is TRBV5-6 and J is TRBJ2-7; 9 bases map to TRBD1. The CDR3 sequence is 11 residues long. Germline V gene data show CDR1 as SGHDT and CDR2 as YYEEEE. Trimming took 5 bases from V and 6 from J; bases not matched to a gene: 0.

Note on this clonotype: One junction end disagrees with the germline gene, perhaps due to a read error. The chain is built from TRBV7-2 and TRBJ2-5; no clear D. Germline loops: CDR1 SGHTA, CDR2 FQGNSA. The CDR3 spans 13 residues. The CDR3 DNA reads as TGTGCCAGCAGCGTAGCCAGCCAAGAGACCCAGTACTTC. Protein: CASSVASQETQYF.

Ten or more counts support this clonotype. V gene TRBV5-1 combines with J gene TRBJ1-5; no clear D. Germline CDR1 is SGHRS and CDR2 is YFSETQ. The CDR3 runs to 13 residues. Trimming removed 0 bases from V and 11 bases from J, with 12 bases in between. The CDR3 sequence is CASSLDGDKTQHF. CDR3 sequence (DNA): TGCGCCAGCAGCTTGGACGGGGATAAGACCCAGCATTTT.

The V call is TRBV24-1, the J call TRBJ2-2; TRBD1 is a possible D gene (6 bases). Germline V gene sequence: CDR1 KGHDR, CDR2 SFDVKD. V gave up 5 bases and J gave up 8 bases, with 17 bases separating them. The length of the CDR3 is 15 residues. Here the CDR3 reads CATSGGTPVRGELFF. Here the CDR3 DNA reads TGTGCCACCAGTGGGGGGACACCGGTGAGGGGGGAGCTGTTTTTT.

This clonotype was counted at least ten times. The CDR3 reads CASSAGLSYEQYF. The CDR3 DNA reads TGTGCCAGCAGTGCGGGACTCAGCTACGAGCAGTACTTC. J is TRBJ2-7 and V is TRBV11-2; D may be TRBD2 (6 bases). V lost 6 bases and J 3 bases, leaving 12 bases between the germline ends. CDR3 size: 13 residues. Germline V gene sequence: CDR1 SGHAT, CDR2 FQNNGV.

This rearrangement joins TRBV5-1 to TRBJ1-2; D remains unclear. Germline V CDR1 and CDR2: SGHRS, YFSETQ. The CDR3 consists of 10 residues. Trimming pared 2 bases from V and 9 bases from J, leaving 5 bases between. CDR3 DNA: TGCGCCAGCAGCTTACCAAGCTACACCTTC. It encodes CASSLPSYTF.

This clonotype was counted ten times or more. The chain recombines TRBV7-6 with TRBJ2-5, with D tentatively TRBD1 (5 bases). The V end lost 4 bases, the J end lost 2 bases, and 29 bases lay between the germline ends. Germline CDR1 is SGHVS and CDR2 is FNYEAQ. The CDR3 runs 20 residues. CDR3: CASSSNTDSNSLRQQETQYF. The DNA for the CDR3 is TGTGCCAGCAGCTCCAATACCGACAGCAATTCGTTACGACAGCAAGAGACCCAGTACTTC.

About this clonotype: One end of the junction varies from germline; a read error may be responsible. This chain links TRBV10-3 with TRBJ2-7, with 10 bases aligning to TRBD2. CDR3 length: 15 amino acids. Per germline, CDR1 ENHRY and CDR2 SYGVKD. The CDR3 is CASSYSAGGPYEQYF. Written as DNA, the CDR3 is TGTGCCAGCAGTTACTCAGCGGGAGGGCCCTACGAGCAGTACTTC.

The chain employs TRBV20-1 and TRBJ2-7; 11 positions agree with TRBD2. This CDR3 contains 13 residues. V trimming: 5 bases; J trimming: 4 bases; junction bases outside the gene matches: 4. Germline CDR1 is DFQATT and CDR2 is SNEGSKA (reference sequence). CDR3 nucleotides: TGCAGTGCTCTAACTAGCGGGGGATACGAGCAGTACTTC. As protein: CSALTSGGYEQYF.

J is TRBJ2-1 and V is TRBV29-1, with unresolved D. Germline CDR1 and CDR2: SQVTM and ANQGSEA. V shed 6 bases and J shed 3 bases, with 6 bases lying between them. The CDR3 totals 11 residues. The CDR3 DNA follows: TGCAGCGTAGGGCTCTACAATGAGCAGTTCTTC. Translated, it gives CSVGLYNEQFF.